This is a list of T cell receptor beta chains from one sample in a study of blood T cell repertoires in COVID-19. Repertoires were generated with immunoSEQ multiplex PCR, while TCRdb's copy carries only in-frame clones and drops some. The sample has some 97,000 clones, 85% seen once. Sequencing was performed on peripheral blood. Receptor source: a man in his forties or fifties with active or convalescent COVID-19. CDR3s include the opening cysteine and the closing phenylalanine or tryptophan. The D gene is left open where the match is weak. Size tells how often a clone was seen (once, few, many) or the class of an expanded clone, and some rows leave it out.

V	size	J	D	DNA	CDR3
TRBV2	few	TRBJ1-4	TRBD1	TGTGCCAGCAAGCGACAGGGGGCAACTAATGAAAAACTGTTTTTT	CASKRQGATNEKLFF
TRBV5-1	-	TRBJ2-2	TRBD1	TGCGCCAGCCGCGAAGGGGCAGGGGGCCCCGGGGAGCTGTTTTTT	CASREGAGGPGELFF
TRBV7-2	-	TRBJ2-5	-	TGTGCCAGCAGCCCCCCCGAGGACAAAGAGACCCAGTACTTC	CASSPPEDKETQYF
TRBV28	-	TRBJ1-6	-	TGTGCCAGCAGCAACGGACACCGTCCTTATAATTCACCCCTCCACTTT	CASSNGHRPYNSPLHF
TRBV5-1	-	TRBJ1-6	-	TGCGCCAGCAGCGAGACAGAGCATTCACCCCTCCACTTT	CASSETEHSPLHF
TRBV7-9	-	TRBJ1-3	-	TGTGCCAGCAGCTTCGGCAGGGTGGTAGGAAACACCATATATTTT	CASSFGRVVGNTIYF
TRBV11-3	-	TRBJ2-4	-	TGTGCCAGCAGTGACCAGGGAAACATTCAGTACTTC	CASSDQGNIQYF
TRBV2	-	TRBJ2-5	TRBD2	TGTGCCAGCAGTGAAGCTTCCGTCTCGACTAGCGGGAAACAAGAGACCCAGTACTTC	CASSEASVSTSGKQETQYF
TRBV18	-	TRBJ1-1	TRBD1	TGTGCCAGCTCACTGGACAGGGGAACTGAAGCTTTCTTT	CASSLDRGTEAFF
TRBV5-1	-	TRBJ2-1	TRBD1	TGCGCCAGCAGCAGCCCCCGGGACAGGGGGCTGAATGAGCAGTTCTTC	CASSSPRDRGLNEQFF
TRBV9	once	TRBJ2-2	TRBD2	TGTGCCAGCAGCGTAGGACTAGCGGGAGTTCTCACCGGGGAGCTGTTTTTT	CASSVGLAGVLTGELFF
TRBV7-6	-	TRBJ1-5	TRBD1	TGTGCCAGCAGCCCAGACAGGGGGCGCGTTCAGCCCCAGCATTTT	CASSPDRGRVQPQHF
TRBV6-5	-	TRBJ1-2	TRBD1	TGTGCCAGCAGTTACAAGGGACAGAACTATGGCTACACCTTC	CASSYKGQNYGYTF
TRBV7-9	-	TRBJ1-1	-	TGTGCCAGCAGCTTATTAGTCCGCGCTGAAGCTTTCTTT	CASSLLVRAEAFF
TRBV4-2	few	TRBJ2-1	TRBD2	TGTGCCAGCAGCCCGACTAGCGGGACTGGGAATGAGCAGTTCTTC	CASSPTSGTGNEQFF
TRBV6-6	-	TRBJ2-2	-	TGTGCCAGCAGTTCGGCGCGGGATACCGGGGAGCTGTTTTTT	CASSSARDTGELFF
TRBV5-1	-	TRBJ1-1	-	TGCGCCAGCAGCCCTGAGGTAGGCCATTTCGAAGCTTTCTTT	CASSPEVGHFEAFF
TRBV7-9	-	TRBJ1-1	TRBD1	TGTGCCAGCAGGGACAGACAGGGCGGCACTGAAGCTTTCTTT	CASRDRQGGTEAFF
TRBV13	-	TRBJ2-1	-	TGTGCCAGCAGACGTAGCGCCTACAATGAGCAGTTCTTC	CASRRSAYNEQFF
TRBV10-3	-	TRBJ2-7	-	TGTGCCACCAATAGTCCTCGCAACCCCTACGAGCAGTACTTC	CATNSPRNPYEQYF
TRBV6-5	-	TRBJ1-3	TRBD1	TGTGCCAGCAGGACAGGGGGCGCGGACACCATATATTTT	CASRTGGADTIYF
TRBV11-3	once	TRBJ2-7	-	TGTGCCAGCAGCCCTAGGGAGCGGACCTACGAGCAGTACTTC	CASSPRERTYEQYF
TRBV12-5	-	TRBJ1-2	TRBD1	TGTGCTAGTGGTTTAGGGACAGACTATGGCTACACCTTC	CASGLGTDYGYTF
TRBV24-1	-	TRBJ2-3	TRBD2	TGTGCCACCAGTGATTTGCTAGCGGGAGTGGATACGCAGTATTTT	CATSDLLAGVDTQYF
TRBV4-1	-	TRBJ2-2	-	TGCGCCAGCAGCCAGAGCGCCGGGGAGCTGTTTTTT	CASSQSAGELFF
TRBV2	-	TRBJ1-1	-	TGTGCCAGCAGGACAAGTATGAACACTGAAGCTTTCTTT	CASRTSMNTEAFF
TRBV5-4	-	TRBJ2-7	-	TGTGCCAGCAGCCCGGAGGGGAGCTCCTACGAGCAGTACTTC	CASSPEGSSYEQYF
TRBV5-4	-	TRBJ2-3	TRBD1	TGTGCCAGCAGCCTGGACAGGGCAATCACAGATACGCAGTATTTT	CASSLDRAITDTQYF